Each of the 18 T cell receptor beta chains below was sequenced from the same sample in a study of vaccination and CD4 T cells after COVID-19 (dated 2022 in TCRdb). Libraries came from PCR. The data were produced on an Illumina iSeq 100. TCRdb reworked the public reads: Q25 trimming with fastp, MiXCR clone assembly, productive beta chains retained. Rows with one shared CDR3 protein collapse into an entry with the most common genes and DNA. The sample profile shows just over 20,000 distinct CDR3 sequences; roughly 62% of them were found once. 0.95% to 1.3% of the sample is taken by the ten largest. The source material was CD4+ T cells from blood, sampled before SARS-CoV-2 vaccination. Source of these receptors: a human donor who had recovered from COVID-19.

The CDR3 loop is CASSITREAQPQHF. CDR3 nucleotides: TGTGCCAGTAGTATAACCAGGGAGGCGCAGCCCCAGCATTTT. The V and J genes are TRBV19 and TRBJ1-5, with D perhaps TRBD1 (5 bases). V gave up 2 bases and J gave up 7 bases, with 12 bases separating them. Germline V gene data show CDR1 as LNHDA and CDR2 as SQIVND (reference sequence). This CDR3 is 14 amino acids long.

The chain links TRBV7-9 to TRBJ2-3; unclear D gene. The germline V gene encodes CDR1 SEHNR and CDR2 FQNEAQ (reference sequence). V gave up 4 bases and J gave up 2 bases, with 13 bases separating them. This CDR3 comprises 15 residues. The CDR3 sequence: CASSSQTKTTDTQYF. The CDR3 region has the DNA TGTGCCAGCAGCTCTCAAACGAAGACCACAGATACGCAGTATTTT.

The genes are TRBV7-2 and TRBJ2-1; weak D call: TRBD1 (6 bases). Trimming shortened V by 5 bases and J by 6 bases, and 11 bases separated the two germline ends. The CDR3 loop spans 13 amino acids. CDR1 SGHTA and CDR2 FQGNSA come from the germline V gene. CDR3 sequence reads: CASSPRGGNEQFF. The CDR3 nucleotides are TGTGCCAGCAGCCCCCGAGGGGGCAATGAGCAGTTCTTC.

This clonotype has only a few counts. J is TRBJ1-4 and V is TRBV20-1, with TRBD1 as a possible D gene (6 bases). The CDR3 consists of 16 residues. CDR1 is DFQATT and CDR2 is SNEGSKA in the germline V gene (reference sequence). V was cut by 1 base and J by 3 bases, with 15 bases left in between. The CDR3 DNA sequence: TGCAGTGCTAGAGCTCCTTCAGGGGTGGCTAATGAAAAACTGTTTTTT. Translated, it gives CSARAPSGVANEKLFF.

This clonotype was seen a handful of times. This chain uses TRBV20-1 with TRBJ2-3; 7 positions match TRBD1. CDR1 is DFQATT and CDR2 is SNEGSKA in the germline V gene (reference sequence). The CDR3 sequence is 14 residues long. V shed 1 base and J 4 bases; nucleotides not matched to a gene: 5. DNA of the CDR3: TGCAGTGCTAGAGCCGACAGGGTGGCAGATACGCAGTATTTT. Protein: CSARADRVADTQYF.

This chain connects TRBV28 to TRBJ2-3; no definite D call. Trimming removed 3 bases at V and 1 base at J, with 20 bases between. The CDR3 is 18 amino acids. CDR1 and CDR2 (germline): MDHEN, SYDVKM. CDR3 sequence: CASSFVSWWDDRTDTQYF. The CDR3 DNA follows: TGTGCCAGCAGTTTTGTTTCGTGGTGGGATGATCGCACAGATACGCAGTATTTT.

The chain links TRBV24-1 to TRBJ1-2, with 10 nucleotides matching TRBD1. The germline CDR1 and CDR2 sequences are KGHDR and SFDVKD. This CDR3 is built from 15 residues. V shed 2 bases and J 6 bases; nucleotides not matched to a gene: 5. The CDR3 protein is CATSDSGDRGDGYTF. DNA for the CDR3: TGTGCCACCAGTGATTCGGGGGACAGGGGAGATGGCTACACCTTC.

The chain uses TRBV20-1 and TRBJ2-2; the match to TRBD2 covers 12 bases. CDR1 and CDR2 from the germline V gene are DFQATT and SNEGSKA (reference sequence). CDR3 length: 14 residues. Germline trimming cut 1 base from V and 9 bases from J; bases unmatched to any gene: 3. The CDR3 is CSARGTSGTRELFF. CDR3 nucleotides: TGCAGTGCTAGAGGGACTAGCGGGACCCGGGAGCTGTTTTTT.

There are a few counts of this clonotype. This chain connects TRBV20-1 to TRBJ1-5, with D perhaps TRBD1 (5 bases). Trimming stripped 0 bases from V and 7 bases from J, with 22 bases between. Germline V CDR1 and CDR2: DFQATT, SNEGSKA (reference sequence). The CDR3 is 17 residues long. The DNA of the CDR3 is TGCAGTGCTAGAGATTCGCGGGGAGGCAGGGTGAAACAGCCCCAGCATTTT. Protein sequence: CSARDSRGGRVKQPQHF.

This clonotype was seen a single time. This chain uses TRBV7-6 with TRBJ2-3; TRBD2 matches 12 bases. After removal of 2 bases from V and 2 bases from J, the junction contained 5 bases not matched to a gene. CDR1 and CDR2 from the germline V gene are SGHVS and FNYEAQ. The CDR3 consists of 17 residues. The CDR3 DNA is TGTGCCAGCAGCTTAAAGCGACTAGCGGGAGCCACAGATACGCAGTATTTT. Amino acids: CASSLKRLAGATDTQYF.

J is TRBJ2-7 and V is TRBV9, with unresolved D. Looked up from germline, CDR1 is SGDLS and CDR2 is YYNGEE. V was trimmed by 4 bases and J by 1 base, leaving 12 bases between them. CDR3 size: 14 residues. CDR3 residues: CASSFRSHSYEQYF. The CDR3 DNA sequence: TGTGCCAGCAGCTTCCGGTCCCATTCCTACGAGCAGTACTTC.

The chain links TRBV12-3 or TRBV12-4 to TRBJ1-6, with a tentative D call TRBD1 (6 bases). The germline V and J ends were trimmed by 3 bases and 9 bases, with 12 bases remaining between them. The CDR3 totals 14 residues. CDR3 protein: CASSLTGLSSPLHF. The CDR3 nucleotides read TGTGCCAGCAGTTTGACAGGACTTAGTTCACCCCTCCACTTT.

CDR3 coding DNA: TGTGCCAGCAGTACCCCCGTGGCGGGGGGCGTTACTAGCGGGGAGCTGTTTTTT. It yields the protein CASSTPVAGGVTSGELFF. This sequence joins TRBV6-2 or TRBV6-3 and TRBJ2-2; TRBD2 matches 8 bases. Germline V CDR1 and CDR2: MNHEY, SVGEGT. J gave up 7 bases and V 5 bases, and 18 bases lay outside the gene matches. CDR3 length equals 18 residues.

V usage is TRBV2 and J usage is TRBJ1-1; D remains ambiguous. Germline-derived CDR1 and CDR2 are SNHLY and FYNNEI. The CDR3 runs 12 residues. V was pared by 1 base and J by 8 bases, with 8 bases between. CDR3 in amino acids: CASSEEIAEAFF. In DNA form, the CDR3 reads TGTGCCAGCAGTGAAGAAATTGCAGAAGCTTTCTTT.

This chain connects TRBV7-2 to TRBJ2-5, with D tentatively TRBD2 (6 bases). There are 15 residues in the CDR3. Germline assignment: CDR1 SGHTA and CDR2 FQGNSA. Trimming removed 0 bases from V and 2 bases from J, with 10 bases in between. The DNA of the CDR3 is TGTGCCAGCAGCTTAGCGCTTGGGGGGCAAGAGACCCAGTACTTC. Protein sequence: CASSLALGGQETQYF. Using reference TRBV7-2 and TRBJ2-5 for the parts outside the CDR3, the full variable domain is GAGVSQSPSNKVTEKGKDVELRCDPISGHTALYWYRQSLGQGLEFLIYFQGNSAPDKSGLPSDRFSAERTGGSVSTLTIQRTQQEDSAVYLCASSLALGGQETQYFGPGTRLLVL.

The J gene is TRBJ1-4, the V gene TRBV27, with TRBD1 identical over 8 bases. CDR3 length: 16 residues. V dropped 6 bases and J dropped 7; count of bases not matched to a gene: 13. From germline, CDR1 is MNHEY and CDR2 SMNVEV (reference sequence). The CDR3 reads CASSEFSGTGLEKLFF. The CDR3, as DNA: TGTGCCAGCAGCGAATTCTCCGGGACAGGACTTGAAAAACTGTTTTTT. Looking up the rest from reference TRBV27 and TRBJ1-4 gives the full variable domain: EAQVTQNPRYLITVTGKKLTVTCSQNMNHEYMSWYRQDPGLGLRQIYYSMNVEVTDKGDVPEGYKVSRKEKRNFPLILESPSPNQTSLYFCASSEFSGTGLEKLFFGSGTQLSVL.

This clonotype was seen more than once but under ten times. The V gene is TRBV5-4, the J gene TRBJ2-5; perhaps TRBD2 as D (5 bases). Germline V CDR1 and CDR2: SGHNT, YYREEE (reference sequence). The CDR3 runs 14 residues. Trimming removed 1 base from V and 5 bases from J, with 12 bases in between. The CDR3 DNA reads as TGTGCCAGCAGCTTGCCCGGACGAGGGGAGACCCAGTACTTC. Translated: CASSLPGRGETQYF.

The chain employs TRBV20-1 and TRBJ2-3; TRBD2 matches at 8 bases. CDR1 is DFQATT, CDR2 SNEGSKA, per germline (reference sequence). J was trimmed by 5 bases and V by 1 base; bases with no gene match: 11. The CDR3 sequence is 16 residues long. This CDR3 reads CSARVKSGRAQDTQYF. The CDR3, as DNA: TGCAGTGCTAGAGTAAAGTCCGGGAGGGCCCAAGATACGCAGTATTTT.